What follows is one T cell receptor beta chain and its context. What it recognizes is unknown. The CDR3 extends over 15 amino acids. Trimming took off 6 bases at V and 6 bases at J, with 18 bases between the two ends. Per the germline V gene, CDR1 is MNHEY and CDR2 is SVGAGI. This entry belongs to a study of OX40 agonist ivuxolimab in advanced cancers. Study background: The patients received agonistic anti-OX40 (CD134) antibody ivuxolimab. The patients received ivuxolimab by intravenous route every 2 weeks at 0.01 to 10 mg/kg. Study-wide results and caveats: On average, a greater number of expanded clones characterised CD8+ T cells relative to CD4+.

Assay used: immunoSEQ multiplex PCR; TCRdb lists only in-frame clones, some missing. The sample carries roughly 39,000 clones, roughly 84% recorded once. The material sequenced was CD4+ or CD8+ T cells sorted from blood, taken in a trial of the OX40 agonist ivuxolimab. The source of this sequence is an adult with an advanced solid tumor such as melanoma, head and neck, liver or kidney cancer. The chain employs TRBV6-5 and TRBJ2-1; D could derive from TRBD1 or TRBD2 (5 bases each). DNA of the CDR3: TGTGCCAGCAGCCAGACCGGGACCAATCGCAATGAGCAGTTCTTC. Translating it yields CASSQTGTNRNEQFF.